The entry below describes one T cell receptor (beta chain). Clones were read by immunoSEQ multiplex PCR, and TCRdb kept only the in-frame ones, dropping some. Counted here are around 380,000 clones, 81% occurring once; the ten biggest clones make up 0.85% to 1.3%. These data are taken from a study of blood T cell repertoires in COVID-19. The sequenced material came from peripheral blood. The sequence was collected from a human donor with acute or convalescent COVID-19. The donor label of this sample is uncertain.

CDR3 in DNA: TGTGCCAGCAGCTTGGTGGAGGACAGTAAAATTATCAATCAGCCCCAGCATTTT. Translation gives CASSLVEDSKIINQPQHF. The chain employs TRBV5-8 and TRBJ1-5; D possibly corresponds to TRBD1 (6 bases). The CDR3 contains 18 residues. V was shortened by 0 bases and J by 3 bases, with 19 bases between the two germline ends. CDR1 and CDR2 from the germline V gene are SGHTS and YDEGEE. Filled out from reference TRBV5-8 and TRBJ1-5, the complete variable domain reads EAGVTQSPTHLIKTRGQQATLRCSPISGHTSVYWYQQALGLGLQFLLWYDEGEERNRGNFPPRFSGRQFPNYSSELNVNALELEDSALYLCASSLVEDSKIINQPQHFGDGTRLSIL.